The TCR beta chain under discussion was sequenced for a study of shared clonotypes between healthy human individuals (dated by TCRdb to 2018 to 2021). Concerning the study at large: A few men and two women, aged 18 to 49 years, made up the cohort. For each donor, CD4 naive and CD4 memory were each given three plates, CD8 naive was given two plates, and CD8 memory was given one plate. To estimate repertoire size and how much clonotype sharing occurs between individuals, the study deeply sequenced the blood TCR repertoires of five healthy adults. Libraries were prepared and TCR repertoires were sequenced by different laboratories using diverse techniques, in order to increase sequencing depth and limit assay-specific biases. Each donor's leukapheresis produced roughly between about 0.8 and 8.9 billion PBMCs.

The donors were healthy, HIV-negative adults with no recently reported acute infections or vaccinations. Only Caucasian adults living in Nashville, Tennessee, USA were represented among the donors. CD4+ T cells were enriched by magnetic negative selection, after which naive cells were positively selected on CD45RA and the negative fraction was taken as the memory subset. Blood was obtained by leukapheresis, after which PBMCs were separated by Ficoll-Histopaque density gradient centrifugation and cryopreserved in liquid nitrogen vapor phase. Purity and quantity of every magnetically sorted T cell population were checked by analytical flow cytometry. From each sorted fraction, genomic DNA was isolated and quantified by UV absorbance on a Nanodrop 2000c. From the germline V gene, CDR1 is WSHSY and CDR2 is SAAADI. V sheds 3 bases and J sheds 2 bases, leaving 11 bases between their ends. The CDR3 measures 14 amino acids from cysteine to phenylalanine. Only CDR3 DNA remains: 42 bases, in frame from the first base.

TCR CDR3 regions were amplified from genomic DNA by multiplex PCR using the deep immunoSEQ assay. Extracted genomic DNA from each cell subset was spread evenly across all wells of several immunoSEQ 96-well plates, with each plate serving as a replicate. For sorted subsets, each replicate PCR was loaded with around 220 ng genomic DNA, equivalent to approximately 27,000 T cell genomes. The purified libraries were quantified using a Qubit 3.0 fluorometer, sized with a Bioanalyzer 2100, and then quantified again using the KAPA Library Quantification kit. Every immunoSEQ 96-well plate was sequenced on a separate single-read 150-cycle Illumina NextSeq 550 flow cell. Regarding the original processing steps: Because the immunoSEQ output included only junctional sequences and no quality scores, the filtering could not be the same as the filtering used for full-length reads. Sequences were annotated with PyIR, a Python wrapper for IgBLAST v1.9, using IMGT germline references to assign V/J genes and CDR3. Reads were removed for weak V/J assignments (E-value above 1e-6), missing CDR3, stop codons, out-of-frame junctions, or ambiguous translated residues. V3J clonotypes were defined as sequences sharing an identical inferred V gene, J gene, and CDR3 amino acid sequence. Percentage overlap between repertoires was calculated by dividing the number of shared unique clonotypes by the size of the smaller repertoire. Three approaches were used to assess repertoire richness: RTK rarefaction, the Chao1 estimator, and Recon v2.1 estimates of unobserved clonotypes. Generation probabilities were computed with OLGA for all TCRbeta clonotypes obtained by the gDNA method from four donors. The immuneACCESS repertoire file appears here via TCRdb, limited to in-frame rearrangements. These files lack a portion of the clones; in checked studies, under half of the deficit traces to unresolved V genes, and the cause of the others is not known. V and J calls and clone size are copied from that table; D and trimming were computed from the DNA. The sample has some 2,100,000 clones on record, about 94% of them singletons. The ten top clones hold 0.1% to 0.15% of the sample.

What the study reported, not specific to this receptor: Sharing across a few donors was observed for around 5% of naive CD4, over 3% of naive CD8, 2% to 2.5% of memory CD4, and roughly 0.4% of memory CD8 clonotypes. Higher generation probabilities were observed for clonotypes shared by all four sorted-subset donors than for non-shared clonotypes. Sampling was restricted to blood, and TCR repertoires in tissue are likely to differ from TCR repertoires in blood. Rarefaction of sorted-subset datasets indicated incomplete sequencing despite the large sequencing depth. The small number of donors limited the genetic and exposure-history diversity represented. Pairwise subsampling led to the expectation that sequencing depth would affect the degree of clonotype sharing among donors. Naive subsets generally had larger estimated clonotype richness than memory subsets.

Notes on this clone: Its antigen target is currently unknown. There are no base qualities to consult, and no much larger clone falls within one base.

The sequencing input was naive CD4+ T cells sorted from blood. The meaning of the sample's cell subset or site label: CD45RA+ positively selected. The receptor was isolated from a man between 18 and 35 years old in good health. The chain was built from TRBV10-2 and TRBJ2-7; the D gene could be either TRBD1 or TRBD2, each agreeing at 6 bases. The DNA sequence is given as TGCGCCAGCAGTGATAGGGGGGAGACCTACGAGCAGTACTTC. It codes for CASSDRGETYEQYF.